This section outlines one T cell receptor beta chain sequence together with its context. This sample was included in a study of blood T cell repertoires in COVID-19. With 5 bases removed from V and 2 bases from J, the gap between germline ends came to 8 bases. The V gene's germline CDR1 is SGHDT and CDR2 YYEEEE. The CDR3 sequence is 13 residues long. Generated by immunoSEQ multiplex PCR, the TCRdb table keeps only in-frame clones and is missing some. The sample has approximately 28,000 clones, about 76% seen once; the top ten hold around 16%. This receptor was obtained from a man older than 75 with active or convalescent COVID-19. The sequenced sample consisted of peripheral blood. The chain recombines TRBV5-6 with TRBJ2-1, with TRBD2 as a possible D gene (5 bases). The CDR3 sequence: CASRNGAYNEQFF. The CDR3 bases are TGTGCCAGCAGAAACGGGGCCTACAATGAGCAGTTCTTC.